The TCR beta chain under discussion was sequenced for a study of blood T cell repertoires in COVID-19. The wider study: Donors in the United States, Italy and Spain gave samples during acute or convalescent COVID-19.

In the original processing: Reference gene primer amplification in the assay estimated nucleated cell counts. Generated by immunoSEQ multiplex PCR, the TCRdb table keeps only in-frame clones and is missing some. Clone size and V and J calls were adopted from that table, with D and trimming inferred from the DNA. In the table there are approximately 250,000 clones, nearly 85% of which are singletons. The CDR3 length is 13 residues. V was pared by 4 bases and J by 4 bases, with 5 bases of the junction left unmatched. In germline, CDR1 is SQVTM, CDR2 ANQGSEA. The source material was peripheral blood. The receptor comes from a human donor in a cohort sampled during active COVID-19. This sequence joins TRBV29-1 and TRBJ2-5; TRBD1 agrees at 8 bases. CDR3 region: CSVARDRGETQYF. The CDR3 bases are TGCAGCGTTGCCCGAGACAGGGGAGAGACCCAGTACTTC.